A single sample gave rise to the 11 T cell receptor beta chains below, sequenced in a study of early T cells in non-severe SARS-CoV-2 infection. One entry per CDR3 protein results from TCRdb running MiXCR on the 5' RACE reads. This sample has approximately 79,000 distinct CDR3 sequences; more than 10% occur once, and the top ten carry approximately 1.1%. The sequenced sample was whole blood. The receptors come from an adult who was a healthcare worker with PCR-confirmed SARS-CoV-2 infection or an uninfected control (not recorded which).

This clonotype showed up just a few times. V usage is TRBV28 and J usage is TRBJ2-2; tentatively, D is TRBD1 (5 bases). Germline assignment: CDR1 MDHEN and CDR2 SYDVKM. Trimming stripped 4 bases from V and 0 bases from J, with 12 bases between. This CDR3 has 16 amino acids. CDR3 region: CASSSQDSSNTGELFF. The DNA for the CDR3 is TGTGCCAGCAGTTCACAAGACAGTTCGAACACCGGGGAGCTGTTTTTT.

The chain uses TRBV29-1 and TRBJ2-3, with D possibly called TRBD1 or TRBD2 (6 bases each). V was pared by 7 bases and J by 6 bases, with 14 bases between. Germline V gene lookup returns CDR1 SQVTM and CDR2 ANQGSEA. The CDR3 covers 12 residues. CDR3 bases: TGCAGCGCAGAAAAAGGGGGGGATACGCAGTATTTT. Protein: CSAEKGGDTQYF.

This chain links TRBV12-3 or TRBV12-4 with TRBJ2-5; the D call may be TRBD1 or TRBD2 (5 bases each). V lost 4 bases and J lost 4, with 10 bases in between. This CDR3 region has 13 residues. CDR3 sequence (DNA): TGTGCCAGCAGTTACCGGGGCACAGAGACCCAGTACTTC. Its protein product is CASSYRGTETQYF.

The chain has TRBV10-3 and TRBJ2-1; TRBD2 aligns across 10 bases. Trimming cost V 2 bases and J 5 bases; bases outside gene matches: 9. The CDR3 loop spans 17 amino acids. Germline V lookup: CDR1 ENHRY, CDR2 SYGVKD. CDR3 in amino acids: CAISEPPGLALHNEQFF. CDR3 DNA sequence: TGTGCCATCAGTGAGCCACCGGGACTAGCGCTTCACAATGAGCAGTTCTTC.

The V and J genes are TRBV3-1 and TRBJ2-7; D gene uncertain. This CDR3 comprises 14 residues. Deletions cut 1 base from V and 3 bases from J, with 10 bases between. CDR1 and CDR2 (germline): LGHDT, YNNKEL (reference sequence). The CDR3 reads CASSQAGPRYEQYF. CDR3 nucleotides: TGTGCCAGCAGCCAAGCCGGGCCCCGCTACGAGCAGTACTTC.

The CDR3 DNA is TGCAGCACTAGGACAGGCCCCTACGAGCAGTACTTC. Translation gives CSTRTGPYEQYF. The rearrangement uses TRBV29-1 and TRBJ2-7, with TRBD1 matching 7 bases. V gave up 8 bases and J gave up 2 bases; unmatched junction bases: 6. Germline assignment: CDR1 SQVTM and CDR2 ANQGSEA. CDR3 size: 12 residues.

The CDR3 protein is CASSYGLYEQYF. In DNA form, the CDR3 reads TGTGCCAGCAGCTATGGATTGTACGAGCAGTACTTC. The rearrangement links TRBV11-2 to TRBJ2-7; no definite D call. The germline gives CDR1 SGHAT, CDR2 FQNNGV. CDR3 length: 12 residues. V was cut by 4 bases and J by 4 bases, with 8 bases left in between.

This clonotype was picked up many times. This chain links TRBV20-1 with TRBJ1-3; the D is unclear. Germline values: CDR1 DFQATT, CDR2 SNEGSKA (reference sequence). The germline V and J ends were trimmed by 5 bases and 4 bases, with 9 bases remaining between them. There are 12 residues in the CDR3. Written as DNA, the CDR3 is TGCAGTGCTGGTGGAACCGGAAACACCATATATTTT. It codes for CSAGGTGNTIYF.

V usage is TRBV5-1 and J usage is TRBJ2-7; D gene uncertain. The germline V gene encodes CDR1 SGHRS and CDR2 YFSETQ. This CDR3 is 13 amino acids long. The ends were cut back, 0 bases at V and 3 bases at J, with 7 bases in the middle. The CDR3 reads CASSLGSDYEQYF. The CDR3 DNA is TGCGCCAGCAGCTTGGGGTCCGACTACGAGCAGTACTTC.

This clonotype was detected only a few times. The genes are TRBV27 and TRBJ1-5; the D is unclear. This CDR3 contains 16 residues. Between the trimmed V and J ends, which lost 6 bases and 7 bases, there was a span of 22 bases. CDR1 is MNHEY and CDR2 is SMNVEV in the germline V gene (reference sequence). The CDR3: CASSPRIYQLGQPQHF. The CDR3 DNA reads TGTGCCAGCAGCCCTAGGATATATCAATTGGGACAGCCCCAGCATTTT.

This clonotype was recorded a few times. V gene TRBV12-3 or TRBV12-4 combines with J gene TRBJ1-5; D gene unclear. The CDR3 is made up of 16 amino acids. V lost 6 bases and J lost 2, with 17 bases in between. CDR3 sequence (DNA): TGTGCCAGCAGCATAACCGGGGTCAAAGGCAATCAGCCCCAGCATTTT. It is translated as CASSITGVKGNQPQHF.